Sequencing of this T cell receptor (beta chain) was carried out in a study of control samples from healthy donors and cancer patients. Using immunoSEQ multiplex PCR, the repertoire was profiled, and TCRdb retains in-frame clones only, with some absent. Among about 46,000 clones listed, around nine tenths were seen once. This CDR3 spans 13 amino acids. Looked up from germline, CDR1 is LNHNV and CDR2 is YYDKDF (reference sequence). Losses at the gene ends were 3 bases for V and 4 bases for J; bases not matched to a gene: 2. The sequencing sample was made of PBMCs. The rearrangement uses TRBV15 and TRBJ1-1, with TRBD1 matching 7 bases. The sequence derives from a man aged 45-60 years with head and neck cancer. In DNA, the CDR3 is TGTGCCACCAGCAGCCAGGGGGGCACTGAAGCTTTCTTT. Translation: CATSSQGGTEAFF.